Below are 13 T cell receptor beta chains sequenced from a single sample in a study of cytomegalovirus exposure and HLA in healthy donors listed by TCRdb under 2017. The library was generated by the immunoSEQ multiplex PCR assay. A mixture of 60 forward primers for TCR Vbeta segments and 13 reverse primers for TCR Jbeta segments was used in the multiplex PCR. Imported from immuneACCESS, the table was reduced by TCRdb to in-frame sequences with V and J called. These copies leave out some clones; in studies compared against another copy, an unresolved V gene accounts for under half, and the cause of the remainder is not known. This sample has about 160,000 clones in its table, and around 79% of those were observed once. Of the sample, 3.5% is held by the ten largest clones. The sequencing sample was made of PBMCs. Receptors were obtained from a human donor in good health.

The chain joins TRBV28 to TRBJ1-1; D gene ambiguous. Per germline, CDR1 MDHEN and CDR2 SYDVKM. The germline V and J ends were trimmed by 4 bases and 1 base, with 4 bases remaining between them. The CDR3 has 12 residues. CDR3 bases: TGTGCCAGCAGTTCCGGGAACACTGAAGCTTTCTTT. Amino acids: CASSSGNTEAFF.

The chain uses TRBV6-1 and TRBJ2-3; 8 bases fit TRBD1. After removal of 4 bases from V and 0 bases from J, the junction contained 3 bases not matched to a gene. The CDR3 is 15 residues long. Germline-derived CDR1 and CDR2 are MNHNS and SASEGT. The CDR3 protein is CASSGTGHSTDTQYF. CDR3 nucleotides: TGTGCCAGCAGTGGGACAGGGCACAGCACAGATACGCAGTATTTT.

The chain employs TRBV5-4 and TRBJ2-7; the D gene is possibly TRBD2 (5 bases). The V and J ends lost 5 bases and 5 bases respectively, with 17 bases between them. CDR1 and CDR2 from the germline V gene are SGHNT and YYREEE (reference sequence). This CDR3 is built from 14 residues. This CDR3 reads CASRRGDLLDEQYF. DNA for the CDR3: TGTGCCAGCAGACGGGGAGACCTCCTGGACGAGCAGTACTTC.

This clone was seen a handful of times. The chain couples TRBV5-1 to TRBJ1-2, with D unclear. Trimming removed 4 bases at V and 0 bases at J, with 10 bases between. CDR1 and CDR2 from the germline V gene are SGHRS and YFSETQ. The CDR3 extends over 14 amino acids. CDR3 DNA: TGCGCCAGCAGCCCCTCGGCGGCTAACTATGGCTACACCTTC. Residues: CASSPSAANYGYTF.

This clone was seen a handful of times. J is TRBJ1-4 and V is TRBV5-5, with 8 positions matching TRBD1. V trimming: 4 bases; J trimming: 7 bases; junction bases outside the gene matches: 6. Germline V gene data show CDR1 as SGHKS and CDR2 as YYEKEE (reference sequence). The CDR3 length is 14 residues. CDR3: CASSHRTGSEKLFF. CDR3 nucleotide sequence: TGTGCCAGCAGCCACCGGACAGGGAGTGAAAAACTGTTTTTT.

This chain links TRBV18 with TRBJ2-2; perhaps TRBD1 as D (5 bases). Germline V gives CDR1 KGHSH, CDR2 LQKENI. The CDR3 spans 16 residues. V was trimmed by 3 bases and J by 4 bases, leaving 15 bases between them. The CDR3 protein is CASSPTADPLTGELFF. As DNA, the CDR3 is TGTGCCAGCTCACCGACAGCCGACCCTCTCACCGGGGAGCTGTTTTTT.

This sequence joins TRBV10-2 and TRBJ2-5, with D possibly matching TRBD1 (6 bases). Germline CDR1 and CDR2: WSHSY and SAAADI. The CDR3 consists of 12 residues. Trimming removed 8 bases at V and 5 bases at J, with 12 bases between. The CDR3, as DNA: TGCGCCAGCCGTAGAACAGGGGAGACCCAGTACTTC. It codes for CASRRTGETQYF.

Written as DNA, the CDR3 is TGCAGCGTTGAAGGTGGACAGCACTACGAGCAGTACTTC. Translation: CSVEGGQHYEQYF. This sequence joins TRBV29-1 and TRBJ2-7; D may be TRBD1 (6 bases). The CDR3 is 13 residues long. The germline V and J ends were trimmed by 1 base and 3 bases, with 10 bases remaining between them. The germline V gene has CDR1 SQVTM and CDR2 ANQGSEA.

The CDR3 region has the DNA TGTGCCAGCAGCCGTTTGTCCACGGGGGGGCTGGACATTCAGTACTTC. Translation gives CASSRLSTGGLDIQYF. The chain carries TRBV7-8 and TRBJ2-4, with TRBD2 matching 8 bases. Germline lookup yields CDR1 SGHVS and CDR2 FQNEAQ. The CDR3 sequence is 16 residues long. V was pared by 5 bases and J by 8 bases, with 14 bases of the junction left unmatched.

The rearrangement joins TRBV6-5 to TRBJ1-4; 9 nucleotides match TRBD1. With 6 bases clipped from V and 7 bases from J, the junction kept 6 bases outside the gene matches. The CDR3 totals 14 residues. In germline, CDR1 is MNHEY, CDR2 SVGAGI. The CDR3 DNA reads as TGTGCCAGCAGACCCACAGGGGGCGGTGAAAAACTGTTTTTT. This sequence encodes CASRPTGGGEKLFF.

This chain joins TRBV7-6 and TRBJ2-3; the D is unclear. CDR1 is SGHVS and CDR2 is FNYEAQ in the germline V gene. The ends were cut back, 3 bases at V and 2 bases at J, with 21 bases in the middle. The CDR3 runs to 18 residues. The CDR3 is CASSLIADRPIPTDTQYF. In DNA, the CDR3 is TGTGCCAGCAGCTTGATAGCCGATCGGCCGATTCCCACAGATACGCAGTATTTT.

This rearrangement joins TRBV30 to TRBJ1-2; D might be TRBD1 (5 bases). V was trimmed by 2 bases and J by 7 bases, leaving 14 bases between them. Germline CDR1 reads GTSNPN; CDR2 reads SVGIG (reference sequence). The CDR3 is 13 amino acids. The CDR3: CAWSRSGGSGYTF. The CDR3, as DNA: TGTGCCTGGAGTCGGTCGGGGGGATCTGGCTACACCTTC.

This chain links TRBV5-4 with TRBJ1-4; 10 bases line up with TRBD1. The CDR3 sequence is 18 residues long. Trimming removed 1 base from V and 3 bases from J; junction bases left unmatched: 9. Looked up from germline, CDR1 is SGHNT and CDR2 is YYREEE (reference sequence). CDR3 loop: CASSLRGTGARANEKLFF. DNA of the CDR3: TGTGCCAGCAGCTTGAGAGGGACAGGGGCTCGGGCTAATGAAAAACTGTTTTTT.